The entry below describes one TCR beta chain. The target antigen is unknown. The entry originates in a study of OX40 agonist ivuxolimab in advanced cancers. The wider study: Ivuxolimab, an antibody acting as an agonist of OX40 (CD134), was used to treat patients. Patients were treated with intravenous ivuxolimab, dosed at 0.01 to 10 mg/kg and infused every 2 weeks.

J was trimmed by 4 bases and V by 5 bases; bases with no gene match: 3. There are 14 residues in the CDR3. Germline V CDR1 and CDR2: LNHNV, YYDKDF (reference sequence). TCRdb's copy holds only in-frame clones and misses some; the assay was immunoSEQ multiplex PCR. Counted here are about 26,000 clones, about four fifths occurring once; the ten biggest clones make up around 33%. General study findings and limits: The antigen specificity of the peripheral T cells (those that were expanded) was not determined. Circulating CD4+ and CD8+ T cells showed clonal expansion by week 6 at 0.1 to 3.0 mg/kg.

The source of this sequence is an adult with an advanced solid tumor such as melanoma, head and neck, liver or kidney cancer. This material consisted of CD4+ or CD8+ T cells sorted from blood, taken in a trial of the OX40 agonist ivuxolimab. The gene calls are TRBV15 and TRBJ2-1; TRBD1 matches 9 bases. The CDR3 sequence is CATSGGQGYNEQFF. The CDR3 region has the DNA TGTGCCACCAGCGGGGGACAGGGATACAATGAGCAGTTCTTC.